These 15 T cell receptor beta chains originate from one sample sequenced in a study of beta chain features in type 1 diabetes. What was sequenced were expressed TCRB transcripts, since all of the isolated RNA had been reverse transcribed. This table comes from immunoSEQ multiplex PCR, and its TCRdb copy is limited to in-frame clones, with some not included. Among 140,000 or so clones, about a tenth were seen once, and the ten largest hold roughly 0.74%. Sequenced input: central memory CD4+ T cells from blood. All receptors derive from a young man in good health.

This clone was seen only a few times. The genes are TRBV30 and TRBJ1-2, with 9 bases lining up with TRBD1. Germline assignment: CDR1 GTSNPN and CDR2 SVGIG (reference sequence). The V and J ends lost 5 bases and 6 bases, in that order; junction bases with no gene match: 13. The CDR3 contains 15 residues. CDR3 in DNA: TGTGCCTGGGAAGGTCCCGGGACAGGGATCCATGGCTACACCTTC. This translates into CAWEGPGTGIHGYTF.

The V and J genes are TRBV2 and TRBJ2-2, with TRBD1 as a possible D gene (6 bases). Germline lookup yields CDR1 SNHLY and CDR2 FYNNEI. This CDR3 has 12 residues. This CDR3 is CASTGSGGELFF. The CDR3 DNA is TGTGCATCTACAGGGAGTGGCGGGGAGCTGTTTTTT.

This clone was counted between two and nine times. The chain joins TRBV7-2 to TRBJ2-7; D is perhaps TRBD1 (6 bases). Trimming removed 4 bases at V and 6 bases at J, with 19 bases between. Germline loops: CDR1 SGHTA, CDR2 FQGNSA. The CDR3 extends over 15 amino acids. The CDR3 reads CASSSGQSVVSEQYF. The CDR3 bases are TGTGCCAGCAGCTCAGGACAGTCCGTGGTGAGCGAGCAGTACTTC. Supplemented by reference TRBV7-2 and TRBJ2-7, the full variable domain reads GAGVSQSPSNKVTEKGKDVELRCDPISGHTALYWYRQSLGQGLEFLIYFQGNSAPDKSGLPSDRFSAERTGGSVSTLTIQRTQQEDSAVYLCASSSGQSVVSEQYFGPGTRLTVT.

The gene calls are TRBV9 and TRBJ1-2, with TRBD1 matching 7 bases. Per germline, CDR1 SGDLS and CDR2 YYNGEE. With V trimmed by 3 bases and J by 8 bases, 13 bases remained unmatched. The CDR3 runs 15 residues. CDR3 nucleotides: TGTGCCAGCAGCGCCCTAGGGGGACAGCGAGAGGGCTACACCTTC. This gives the protein CASSALGGQREGYTF.

This clone was seen a few times. The V call is TRBV19, the J call TRBJ2-7; 7 bases align to TRBD2. Germline CDR1 and CDR2: LNHDA and SQIVND (reference sequence). V lost 7 bases and J lost 5; bases outside the gene matches: 8. CDR3 length: 13 residues. This CDR3 reads CASTAQTSNEQYF. In nucleotides, the CDR3 is TGTGCCAGTACCGCCCAGACTAGCAACGAGCAGTACTTC.

The chain is built from TRBV7-6 and TRBJ1-5, with 7 positions matching TRBD1. V lost 3 bases, J lost 5 bases, and 4 bases stayed unmatched. This CDR3 comprises 14 residues. Germline V gene lookup returns CDR1 SGHVS and CDR2 FNYEAQ. The CDR3 sequence is CASSLGRGHQPQHF. In nucleotides, the CDR3 is TGTGCCAGCAGCTTGGGTAGGGGGCATCAGCCCCAGCATTTT.

This clone was counted a few times. This rearrangement joins TRBV4-1 to TRBJ2-1; a possible D gene is TRBD1 (5 bases). Trimming took 1 base from V and 10 from J, leaving 11 bases between them. The CDR3 has 13 amino acids. Per germline, CDR1 MGHRA and CDR2 YSYEKL. The CDR3 protein is CASSQVQVGEQFF. The CDR3 DNA is TGCGCCAGCAGCCAAGTACAGGTTGGAGAGCAGTTCTTC.

This clone was recorded a few times. This chain uses TRBV18 with TRBJ1-5; D is ambiguous. CDR1 is KGHSH, CDR2 LQKENI, per germline. The CDR3 contains 13 residues. With 5 bases removed from V and 5 bases from J, the gap between germline ends came to 10 bases. The CDR3 loop reads CASSSSGDQPQHF. The DNA of the CDR3 is TGTGCCAGCTCATCGTCCGGTGATCAGCCCCAGCATTTT.

This clone was counted a few times. This rearrangement joins TRBV19 to TRBJ1-2, with D perhaps matching TRBD1 (5 bases). V lost 0 bases and J 7 bases, leaving 18 bases between the germline ends. The CDR3 totals 16 residues. The germline gives CDR1 LNHDA, CDR2 SQIVND (reference sequence). The CDR3 DNA reads TGTGCCAGTAGTATAGAAGACGGCCAGGGCATTGGTGGCTACACCTTC. Amino acid sequence: CASSIEDGQGIGGYTF.

The chain couples TRBV6-5 to TRBJ1-2, with D possibly being TRBD1 (5 bases). Germline V CDR1 and CDR2: MNHEY, SVGAGI. The V and J ends lost 6 bases and 4 bases respectively, with 12 bases between them. The CDR3 runs to 13 residues. The DNA for the CDR3 is TGTGCCAGCAGACAAACAGGTCGCTATGGCTACACCTTC. Residues: CASRQTGRYGYTF.

This clone was seen a handful of times. V gene TRBV7-9 combines with J gene TRBJ2-6; D unresolved. The CDR3 is 16 amino acids. V was cut by 5 bases and J by 0 bases, with 11 bases left in between. Germline V gives CDR1 SEHNR, CDR2 FQNEAQ (reference sequence). The DNA for the CDR3 is TGTGCCAGCAGCACCCCAGGCCTCTCTGGGGCCAACGTCCTGACTTTC. Translation gives CASSTPGLSGANVLTF. The variable domain in full, with the rest retrieved from reference TRBV7-9 and TRBJ2-6, is DTGVSQNPRHKITKRGQNVTFRCDPISEHNRLYWYRQTLGQGPEFLTYFQNEAQLEKSRLLSDRFSAERPKGSFSTLEIQRTEQGDSAMYLCASSTPGLSGANVLTFGAGSRLTVL.

In this sample, this clone turned up many times. This chain's CDR3 is CASELREGDTQYF. CDR3 in DNA: TGTGCCTCCGAGCTCCGCGAGGGTGATACGCAGTATTTT. The chain joins TRBV10-3 to TRBJ2-3, with D possibly being TRBD2 (5 bases). V was trimmed by 11 bases and J by 6 bases, leaving 18 bases between them. This CDR3 comprises 13 residues. Germline V gives CDR1 ENHRY, CDR2 SYGVKD.

This clone was found a few times. CDR3: CASSGTGIPREQYF. In DNA form, the CDR3 reads TGTGCCAGCAGCGGTACCGGGATCCCACGGGAGCAGTACTTC. The rearrangement links TRBV7-9 to TRBJ2-7, with D possibly being TRBD2 (5 bases). V lost 5 bases, J lost 7 bases, and 18 bases lay in between. The CDR3 is made up of 14 amino acids. In germline, CDR1 is SEHNR, CDR2 FQNEAQ (reference sequence).

This clone was counted many times. The chain combines TRBV9 with TRBJ2-5, with 7 bases fitting TRBD1. CDR3 size: 16 residues. Germline V lookup: CDR1 SGDLS, CDR2 YYNGEE. With 4 bases clipped from V and 5 bases from J, the junction kept 14 bases outside the gene matches. The CDR3 region has the DNA TGTGCCAGCAGCCCCCGGACAGGACCGTTCGGGGAGACCCAGTACTTC. Protein product: CASSPRTGPFGETQYF. Using reference TRBV9 and TRBJ2-5 for the parts outside the CDR3, the full variable domain is DSGVTQTPKHLITATGQRVTLRCSPRSGDLSVYWYQQSLDQGLQFLIQYYNGEERAKGNILERFSAQQFPDLHSELNLSSLELGDSALYFCASSPRTGPFGETQYFGPGTRLLVL.

This clone showed up just a few times. This chain joins TRBV11-3 and TRBJ1-2; D may be TRBD1 (6 bases). From germline, CDR1 is SGHNT and CDR2 YENEEA. This CDR3 has 13 residues. Trimming cost V 5 bases and J 4 bases, with 11 bases left between them. CDR3 nucleotides: TGTGCCAGCAGCCGGGACAACGGCTATGGCTACACCTTC. It is translated as CASSRDNGYGYTF.